This entry concerns a single T cell receptor beta chain. The target antigen is unknown. Use of 60 Vbeta and 13 Jbeta primers characterized the PCR. Method: immunoSEQ multiplex PCR; TCRdb's copy keeps in-frame clones and lacks some. The sample features approximately 100,000 clones, with approximately 3.5% in its top ten. This record comes from a study of cytomegalovirus exposure and HLA in healthy donors. Regarding the study as a whole: Testing in vitro showed a few CMV-associated chains specific for CMV antigens.

Germline V CDR1 and CDR2: DFQATT, SNEGSKA (reference sequence). V was trimmed by 5 bases and J by 11 bases, leaving 15 bases between them. The CDR3 runs 11 residues. The sample taken for sequencing was PBMCs. This clonotype originated in a man between 35 and 55 years old in good health and CMV-seronegative. This chain connects TRBV20-1 to TRBJ1-1, with D possibly TRBD1 on 6 matching bases. The CDR3: CSAGDISGAFF. The CDR3 DNA is TGCAGTGCTGGGGACATATCCGGGGCTTTCTTT.